The entry below describes one T cell receptor (beta chain). Duration under 3 months, a NOSPECS grade of at least 4, and a Clinical Activity Score of at least 3 characterized the ophthalmopathy patients. Cells are PBMCs isolated from approximately 9.2 ml of fresh blood. This specimen belongs to a study of T cells in Graves' hyperthyroidism and ophthalmopathy. Authors of the study amplified TCR beta CDR3 regions from RNA transcripts. The HTBI primer set drove a first-round RT-PCR of the TCR CDR3. TCRdb passed the multiplex PCR reads through MiXCR, listing each CDR3 protein once. The table includes roughly 500,000 distinct CDR3 sequences, around a quarter detected once. The CDR3 is 14 amino acids. V lost 3 bases and J lost 2, with 8 bases in between.

The source material was blood. This chain links TRBV12-3 or TRBV12-4 with TRBJ1-3; D is perhaps TRBD1 (5 bases). The TCR was taken from a woman aged 25-40 years with Graves' ophthalmopathy. The CDR3 coding sequence is TGTGCCAGCAGTTTGGTGGGGGCTGGAAACACCATATATTTT. Translating gives CASSLVGAGNTIYF.